This record covers a single TCR beta chain. As yet, its antigen is unknown. This sample stems from a study of response to subunit inactivated influenza vaccine. Study-level findings and limits: Few additional T cells are recruited per seasonal influenza vaccination, authors suggested.

V was clipped by 1 base and J by 1 base; unmatched bases: 2. Germline CDR1 is DFQATT and CDR2 is SNEGSKA (reference sequence). This CDR3 has 15 amino acids. Via MiXCR, TCRdb re-called the RT-PCR reads, giving one row per CDR3 protein. The sample carries 430,000 or so distinct CDR3 sequences, 11% recorded once. The source was PBMCs from blood, collected 45 days after vaccination. The clonotype originates from a man in his forties or fifties who received an inactivated influenza vaccine. The chain links TRBV20-1 to TRBJ2-2, with 8 bases aligning to TRBD2. CDR3 in DNA: TGCAGTGCTAGAGGACTAGCGATGAACACCGGGGAGCTGTTTTTT. Residues: CSARGLAMNTGELFF.